This TCR beta chain was identified during a study of blood T cell repertoires in COVID-19. Whole-study context: Sources were T cells, B-cell-depleted T cells, or PBMCs; the material itself was cDNA or gDNA.

This CDR3 has 14 amino acids. Germline CDR1 reads SNHLY; CDR2 reads FYNNEI. V was clipped by 2 bases and J by 9 bases, with 11 bases between them. Clones were sequenced by immunoSEQ multiplex PCR, and TCRdb holds only the in-frame ones, with some missing. The data hold over 200,000 clones, with over 75% observed a single time. In assigning cohorts, the study relied on participant-reported clinical history. Within 2 weeks of study entry, exposed participants had contacted a PCR-confirmed or clinician-diagnosed COVID-19 case. This sequence was found in a woman under 40 who had been exposed to COVID-19. The chain couples TRBV2 to TRBJ1-6; tentatively, D is TRBD1 (6 bases). Material: PBMCs or T cells enriched from blood (not recorded which). This chain's CDR3 is CASSEQGPSSPLHF. Here the CDR3 DNA reads TGTGCCAGCAGTGAACAGGGGCCATCTTCACCCCTCCACTTT. The full variable domain, in which reference TRBV2 and TRBJ1-6 provide the parts outside the CDR3, is EPEVTQTPSHQVTQMGQEVILRCVPISNHLYFYWYRQILGQKVEFLVSFYNNEISEKSEIFDDQFSVERPDGSNFTLKIRSTKLEDSAMYFCASSEQGPSSPLHFGNGTRLTVT.